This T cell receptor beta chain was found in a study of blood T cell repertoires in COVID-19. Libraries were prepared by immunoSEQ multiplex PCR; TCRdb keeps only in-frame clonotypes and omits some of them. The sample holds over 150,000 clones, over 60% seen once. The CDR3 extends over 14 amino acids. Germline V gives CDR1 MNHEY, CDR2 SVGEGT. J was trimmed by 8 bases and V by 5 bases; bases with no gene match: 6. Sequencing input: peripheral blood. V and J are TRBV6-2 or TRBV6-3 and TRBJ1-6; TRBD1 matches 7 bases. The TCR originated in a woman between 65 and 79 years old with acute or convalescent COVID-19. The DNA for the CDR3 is TGTGCCAGCAGTCTCCGGGACAGCTATTCACCCCTCCACTTT. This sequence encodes CASSLRDSYSPLHF.